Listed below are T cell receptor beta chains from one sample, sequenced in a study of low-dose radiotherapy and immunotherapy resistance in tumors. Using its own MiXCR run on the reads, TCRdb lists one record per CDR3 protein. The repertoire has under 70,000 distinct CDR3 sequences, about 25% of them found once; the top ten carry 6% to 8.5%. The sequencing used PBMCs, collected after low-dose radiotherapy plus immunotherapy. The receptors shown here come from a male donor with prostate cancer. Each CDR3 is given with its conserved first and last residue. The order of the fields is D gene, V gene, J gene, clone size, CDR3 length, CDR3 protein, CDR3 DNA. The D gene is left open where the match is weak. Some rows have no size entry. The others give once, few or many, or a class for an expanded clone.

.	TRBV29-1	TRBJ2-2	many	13	CSVARSNTGELFF	TGCAGCGTTGCCAGGTCGAACACCGGGGAGCTGTTTTTT
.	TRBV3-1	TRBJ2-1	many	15	CASSLEGESYNEQFF	TGTGCCAGCAGCCTAGAGGGGGAGTCCTACAATGAGCAGTTCTTC
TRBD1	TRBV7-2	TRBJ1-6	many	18	CASSLRGQGELYNSPLHF	TGTGCCAGCAGCTTAAGAGGACAGGGTGAACTGTATAATTCACCCCTCCACTTT
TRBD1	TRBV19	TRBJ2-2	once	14	CASSPAGGVGELFF	TGTGCCAGTAGTCCAGCAGGGGGCGTCGGGGAGCTGTTTTTT
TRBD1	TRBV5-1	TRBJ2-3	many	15	CASSLARGSTDTQYF	TGCGCCAGCAGCTTGGCCAGGGGGAGCACAGATACGCAGTATTTT
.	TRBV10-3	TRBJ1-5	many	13	CAIGGAGNQPQHF	TGTGCCATCGGGGGCGCCGGCAATCAGCCCCAGCATTTT
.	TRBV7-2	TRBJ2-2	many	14	CASSLVRNTGELFF	TGTGCCAGCAGCTTAGTACGGAACACCGGGGAGCTGTTTTTT
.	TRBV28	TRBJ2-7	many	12	CASSRLGVEQYF	TGTGCCAGCAGCCGGCTAGGGGTCGAGCAGTACTTC
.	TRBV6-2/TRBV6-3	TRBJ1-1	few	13	CASSDPLNTEAFF	TGTGCCAGCAGTGACCCGTTGAACACTGAAGCTTTCTTT
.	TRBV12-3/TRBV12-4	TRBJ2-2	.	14	CASSLGAGGELFFF	.
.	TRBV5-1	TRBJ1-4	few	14	CASSLAGLSEKLFF	TGCGCCAGCAGCTTGGCGGGGTTGAGTGAAAAACTGTTTTTT
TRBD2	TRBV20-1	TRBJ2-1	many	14	CSAGVASGSNEQFF	TGCAGTGCTGGGGTCGCTAGCGGGAGCAATGAGCAGTTCTTC
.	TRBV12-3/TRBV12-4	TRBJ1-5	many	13	CASSLIRNQPQHF	TGTGCCAGCAGTTTAATAAGAAATCAGCCCCAGCATTTT
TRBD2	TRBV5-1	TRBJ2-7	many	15	CASSDLAGGQYEQYF	TGCGCCAGCAGCGACTTAGCGGGGGGGCAGTACGAGCAGTACTTC
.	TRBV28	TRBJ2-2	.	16	CASSLAGTLYGGELFF	TGTGCCAGCAGTTTAGCCGGGACACTCTATGGGGGGGAGCTGTTTTTT
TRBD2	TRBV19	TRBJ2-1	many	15	CASSINSGIPNEQFF	TGTGCCAGTAGTATTAATAGCGGGATCCCCAATGAGCAGTTCTTC
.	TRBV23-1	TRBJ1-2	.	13	CASSQPGAHGYTF	TGCGCCAGCAGTCAACCGGGAGCCCATGGCTACACCTTC
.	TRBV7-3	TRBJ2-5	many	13	CASSLRPEETQYF	TGTGCCAGCAGCTTAAGGCCGGAGGAGACCCAGTACTTC
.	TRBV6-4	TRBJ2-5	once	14	CASSGRDHGETQYF	TGTGCCAGCAGTGGTCGGGATCACGGAGAGACCCAGTACTTC
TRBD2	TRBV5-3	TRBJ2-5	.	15	CASGLAGGQIETQYF	TGTGCCAGCGGACTAGCGGGGGGGCAGATAGAGACCCAGTACTTC
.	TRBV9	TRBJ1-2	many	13	CASSVDGREGYTF	TGTGCCAGCAGCGTAGACGGGAGGGAGGGCTACACCTTC
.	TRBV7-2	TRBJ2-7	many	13	CASSSSTWGEQYF	TGTGCCAGCAGCTCAAGCACTTGGGGAGAGCAGTACTTC
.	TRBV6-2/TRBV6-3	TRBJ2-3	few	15	CASKDSGTSTDTQYF	TGTGCCAGCAAAGATAGCGGAACTAGCACAGATACGCAGTATTTT
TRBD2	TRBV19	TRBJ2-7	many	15	CASSHSGGGEYEQYF	TGTGCCAGTAGTCATTCCGGGGGGGGTGAGTACGAGCAGTACTTC
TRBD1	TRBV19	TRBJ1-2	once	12	CASATGADGYTF	TGTGCCAGCGCGACAGGGGCGGATGGCTACACCTTC
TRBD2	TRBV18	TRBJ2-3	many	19	CASSPPTSGGPDPTDTQYF	TGTGCCAGCTCACCACCAACTAGCGGGGGGCCAGATCCAACAGATACGCAGTATTTT
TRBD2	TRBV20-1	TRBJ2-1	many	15	CSARRPGTSLNEQFF	TGCAGTGCTAGGCGTCCCGGGACTAGCCTCAATGAGCAGTTCTTC
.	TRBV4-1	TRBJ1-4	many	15	CASSRNIQGTEKLFF	TGTGCCAGCAGCCGGAACATCCAGGGAACTGAAAAACTGTTTTTT
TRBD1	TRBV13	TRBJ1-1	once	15	CASSFGTGMNTEAFF	TGTGCCAGCAGTTTCGGGACAGGCATGAACACTGAAGCTTTCTTT
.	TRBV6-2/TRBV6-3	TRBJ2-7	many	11	CASSTLYEQYF	TGTGCCAGCAGTACCCTCTACGAGCAGTACTTC
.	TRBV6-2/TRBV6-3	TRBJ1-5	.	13	CASRDPGRQPQHF	TGTGCCAGCAGGGACCCTGGACGTCAGCCCCAGCATTTT
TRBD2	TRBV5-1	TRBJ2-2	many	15	CASSLTAGVVGELFF	TGCGCCAGCAGCTTGACAGCGGGAGTTGTCGGGGAGCTGTTTTTT
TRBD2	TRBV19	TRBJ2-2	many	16	CASSAVGGRGTGELFF	TGTGCCAGTTCCGCCGTGGGGGGGAGGGGCACCGGGGAGCTGTTTTTT
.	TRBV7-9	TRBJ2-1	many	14	CASNRDPTYNEQFF	TGTGCCAGCAACCGGGACCCAACCTACAATGAGCAGTTCTTC
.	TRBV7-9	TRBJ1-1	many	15	CASSAAAAGNTEAFF	TGTGCCAGCAGTGCCGCAGCGGCAGGGAACACTGAAGCTTTCTTT
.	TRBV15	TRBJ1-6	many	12	CATSRGSTPLHF	TGTGCCACCAGCAGAGGTTCCACCCCCCTCCACTTT
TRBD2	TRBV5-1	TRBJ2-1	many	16	CASSLAGGSSYNEQFF	TGCGCCAGCAGCTTGGCTGGCGGGAGCTCCTACAATGAGCAGTTCTTC
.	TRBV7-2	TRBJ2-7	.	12	CASRRETYEQYF	TGTGCCAGCAGGAGGGAGACCTACGAGCAGTACTTC
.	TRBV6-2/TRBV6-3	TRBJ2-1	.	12	CASSFTSNEQFF	TGTGCCAGCAGTTTTACAAGCAATGAGCAGTTCTTC
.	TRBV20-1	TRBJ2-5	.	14	CSAKSVGGRKTQYF	TGCAGTGCTAAATCGGTCGGGGGTCGAAAGACCCAGTACTTC
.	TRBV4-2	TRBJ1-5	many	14	CASSQYRVEQPQHF	TGTGCCAGCAGCCAATACAGGGTTGAGCAGCCCCAGCATTTT
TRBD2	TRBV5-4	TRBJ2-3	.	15	CASSFPGLGTDTQYF	TGTGCCAGCAGCTTCCCGGGACTAGGCACAGATACGCAGTATTTT
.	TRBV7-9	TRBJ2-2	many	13	CASSWHNTGELFF	TGTGCCAGCAGCTGGCACAACACCGGGGAGCTGTTTTTT
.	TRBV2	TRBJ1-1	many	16	CASSEAGMEGVTEAFF	TGTGCCAGCAGTGAAGCGGGGATGGAGGGAGTTACTGAAGCTTTCTTT
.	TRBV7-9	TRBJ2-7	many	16	CASSFGGSDSGYEQYF	TGTGCCAGCAGCTTTGGGGGGTCAGACAGTGGCTACGAGCAGTACTTC
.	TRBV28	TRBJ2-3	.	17	CASLEGTLAWDTDTQYF	TGTGCCAGCCTCGAGGGAACACTCGCTTGGGACACAGATACGCAGTATTTT
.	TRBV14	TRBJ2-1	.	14	CASSPGSPYNEQFF	TGTGCCAGCTCACCCGGGAGCCCCTACAATGAGCAGTTCTTC
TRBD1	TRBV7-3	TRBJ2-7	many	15	CASSSPGQGRVEQYF	TGTGCCAGCAGCTCCCCAGGACAGGGAAGGGTCGAGCAGTACTTC